This T cell receptor beta chain came from a study of naive and memory T cell subsets. The CDR3 has 15 amino acids. Germline values: CDR1 SGDLS, CDR2 YYNGEE. V lost 0 bases and J lost 5, with 14 bases in between. Two oligonucleotides, mixed equimolar, formed the beta constant-region primer covering TRBC1 and TRBC2. Four rounds of PCR amplified the ligated cDNA using nested alpha and beta constant-region primers plus SP2. In TCRdb, the UMI-ligation and nested PCR reads were re-called with MiXCR into one record per CDR3 protein. The data contain 77,000 or so distinct CDR3 sequences, less than 15% of them seen just once; the ten biggest clones take up approximately 0.84%. Cells stained for CD3, CD4, CD8, CD45RA and CD27 were sorted into four subsets.

This chain connects TRBV9 to TRBJ2-5; D possibly corresponds to TRBD2 (6 bases). The origin of this receptor is a human donor in good health. Input material: central memory CD4+ T cells from blood. The CDR3 spells CASSVDGSGVETQYF. The CDR3 DNA reads as TGTGCCAGCAGCGTAGATGGTAGCGGCGTGGAGACCCAGTACTTC. The full variable domain, with the rest looked up from reference TRBV9 and TRBJ2-5, is DSGVTQTPKHLITATGQRVTLRCSPRSGDLSVYWYQQSLDQGLQFLIQYYNGEERAKGNILERFSAQQFPDLHSELNLSSLELGDSALYFCASSVDGSGVETQYFGPGTRLLVL.